These T cell receptor beta chains were read from a single sample in a study of T cells after posttransplantation cyclophosphamide. TCRdb's table, derived via immunoSEQ multiplex PCR, lists solely in-frame clones and lacks some. Listed for the sample are about 1,800 clones, none seen a single time. Sequencing was performed on PBMCs, taken 33 days after allogeneic stem cell transplant with posttransplant cyclophosphamide. These receptors were collected from a female patient in her 60s who received an allogeneic stem cell transplant from a related donor and was CMV-positive. Some T cells may originate from the graft donor. Each CDR3 is given with its conserved first and last residue. D genes are given only for firm matches. Size tells how often a clone was seen, or its class if it is expanded.

j_gene	abundance	v_gene	d_gene	CDR3nt	CDR3aa
TRBJ1-2	few	TRBV30	TRBD1	TGTGCCTGGAGGGACCCACAGGGGGCCCATGGCTACACCTTC	CAWRDPQGAHGYTF
TRBJ2-7	medium-sized	TRBV12-3/TRBV12-4	TRBD1	TGTGCCAGCAGTTTCGGGACAGGGGGTACCCACGAGCAGTACTTC	CASSFGTGGTHEQYF
TRBJ2-7	many	TRBV2	NA	TGTGCCAGCAGTGAAGCGGGGGCTCGAGTCGAGCAGTACTTC	CASSEAGARVEQYF
TRBJ2-5	medium-sized	TRBV9	NA	TGTGCCAGCAGCGTAGGTTGGGCCCAAGAGACCCAGTACTTC	CASSVGWAQETQYF
TRBJ1-3	many	TRBV25-1	NA	TGTGCCAGCAGTGAAAGGGGCGCGGGGTCTGGAAACACCATATATTTT	CASSERGAGSGNTIYF
TRBJ1-3	medium-sized	TRBV28	NA	TGTGCCAGCAGTTTATTCCAGTGGGCAGGGCCCTCTGGAAACACCATATATTTT	CASSLFQWAGPSGNTIYF
TRBJ2-1	many	TRBV29-1	NA	TGCAGCGTTGAGGGTGCACCAGGTCAGTTTTCCTACAATGAGCAGTTCTTC	CSVEGAPGQFSYNEQFF
TRBJ1-3	medium-sized	TRBV6-5	TRBD1	TGTGCCAGCAGGGGACAGGGGACAAACGGAAACACCATATATTTT	CASRGQGTNGNTIYF
TRBJ1-5	medium-sized	TRBV27	TRBD1	TGTGCCAGCAGTTCTATCGACAGGGACCAGCCCCAGCATTTT	CASSSIDRDQPQHF
TRBJ2-2	many	TRBV7-3	TRBD1	TGTGCCAGCAGCTTAGAGGGGGCCACCGGGGAGCTGTTTTTT	CASSLEGATGELFF
TRBJ1-2	many	TRBV29-1	NA	TGCAGCGTGGCGGGGGATGGCTACACCTTC	CSVAGDGYTF
TRBJ2-5	medium-sized	TRBV6-5	NA	TGTGCCAGCAGTTACTCGTCAGGACTCCAGTACTTC	CASSYSSGLQYF
TRBJ2-7	many	TRBV28	NA	TGTGCCAGCAAATTAACGGGACTTTTTTTCGAGCAGTACTTC	CASKLTGLFFEQYF
TRBJ2-5	many	TRBV12-3/TRBV12-4	TRBD2	TGTGCCAGCAGTATCTTCGGCGGGGGTGACCAAGAGACCCAGTACTTC	CASSIFGGGDQETQYF
TRBJ2-5	many	TRBV2	TRBD2	TGTGCCAGCAGTGGGACTAGCGGGAGCCTACAAGAGACCCAGTACTTC	CASSGTSGSLQETQYF
TRBJ2-7	many	TRBV7-2	TRBD2	TGTGCCAGCAGCTCTATCCCGGGACTAGCGGGTACGTTCTACGAGCAGTACTTC	CASSSIPGLAGTFYEQYF
TRBJ2-2	many	TRBV5-6	TRBD2	TGTGCCAGCAGCTTGGTTGGCGGGGGGGCGGCCGGGGAGCTGTTTTTT	CASSLVGGGAAGELFF
TRBJ2-2	medium-sized	TRBV7-9	NA	TGTGCCAGCAGCCGATTACAGGGCCTCGGGGAGCTGTTTTTT	CASSRLQGLGELFF